The present T cell receptor (beta chain) was sequenced within a study of blood T cell repertoires in COVID-19. Study information: T cells, B-cell-depleted T cells, or PBMCs provided the cDNA or gDNA that served as material.

Germline assignment: CDR1 SQVTM and CDR2 ANQGSEA. This CDR3 has 16 amino acids. The V gene end was trimmed by 3 bases and the J gene end by 2 bases; junction bases not matched to a gene: 10. How the authors handled the data: The authors estimated nucleated cell counts from reference gene primer amplification. TCRdb's table, derived via immunoSEQ multiplex PCR, lists solely in-frame clones and lacks some. For V, J and clone size, that table is used; D and trimming come from the DNA. Of 87,000 or so clones listed, about four fifths are singletons. In its sample, this clone was seen a few times. The chain links TRBV29-1 to TRBJ2-3, with 8 bases fitting TRBD2. Specimen: peripheral blood. The clonotype comes from a woman aged 70-85 years with acute or convalescent COVID-19. The CDR3 is CSVEFLTSGATDTQYF. The CDR3 DNA sequence: TGCAGCGTTGAGTTCCTAACTAGCGGAGCCACAGATACGCAGTATTTT.